The 5 T cell receptor beta chains below were found in one sample sequenced in a study of cytomegalovirus exposure and HLA in healthy donors listed by TCRdb under 2017. Library creation used the immunoSEQ multiplex PCR assay. For the multiplex PCR, a mixture combining 60 forward primers for TCR Vbeta segments and 13 reverse primers for TCR Jbeta segments was used. Here the immuneACCESS table is served through TCRdb, limited to in-frame sequences with V and J called. Missing clones are a known gap in these copies; in checked studies unresolved V genes cover under half, and the rest lacks a known reason. This sample comprises more than 110,000 clones, approximately 80% of them detected only once. The top ten constitute 3.5% to 5% of the sample. Sequenced material: PBMCs. Receptors originate from a male donor in good health and CMV-seronegative.

The chain has TRBV2 and TRBJ2-7; TRBD2 matches 10 bases. Germline trimming cut 3 bases from V and 4 bases from J; bases unmatched to any gene: 6. Germline assignment: CDR1 SNHLY and CDR2 FYNNEI. The CDR3 is made up of 15 amino acids. The CDR3 region is CASSDSGRIGYEQYF. The CDR3 DNA sequence: TGTGCCAGCAGTGATAGCGGGAGGATAGGATACGAGCAGTACTTC.

CDR3 sequence: CASSQDGEGSNTEAFF. CDR3 in DNA: TGTGCCAGCAGCCAAGATGGAGAGGGCTCGAACACTGAAGCTTTCTTT. This chain links TRBV14 with TRBJ1-1; no clear D gene. Germline CDR1 is SGHDN and CDR2 is FVKESK. The V end lost 0 bases, the J end lost 1 base, and 12 bases lay between the germline ends. The CDR3 totals 16 residues.

This sequence joins TRBV28 and TRBJ2-1; possible D gene TRBD1, 6 bases. Germline CDR1 is MDHEN and CDR2 is SYDVKM. The CDR3 runs to 14 residues. The V gene lost 6 bases and the J gene lost 7 bases, with 16 bases spanning the gap. CDR3 loop: CASRTAGTQNEQFF. The CDR3 coding sequence is TGTGCCAGCAGAACAGCCGGGACACAGAATGAGCAGTTCTTC. Together with reference TRBV28 and TRBJ2-1, the CDR3 gives the full variable domain: DVKVTQSSRYLVKRTGEKVFLECVQDMDHENMFWYRQDPGLGLRLIYFSYDVKMKEKGDIPEGYSVSREKKERFSLILESASTNQTSMYLCASRTAGTQNEQFFGPGTRLTVL.

V usage is TRBV11-2 and J usage is TRBJ2-7; 11 nucleotides agree with TRBD1. The CDR3 loop spans 16 amino acids. V lost 0 bases and J lost 7; bases outside the gene matches: 8. Germline V gene lookup returns CDR1 SGHAT and CDR2 FQNNGV. In DNA form, the CDR3 reads TGTGCCAGCAGCTTAGATAAGGACAGGGGGCGCGAAGAGCAGTACTTC. This codes for CASSLDKDRGREEQYF.

J is TRBJ1-5 and V is TRBV2; D perhaps matches TRBD1 (6 bases). Germline CDR1 SNHLY, CDR2 FYNNEI. V lost 7 bases and J 5 bases, leaving 12 bases between the germline ends. CDR3 length: 13 residues. CDR3: CASTTGRHQPQHF. The CDR3, as DNA: TGTGCCAGCACGACAGGAAGGCATCAGCCCCAGCATTTT.